This T cell receptor (beta chain) was captured in a study of cytomegalovirus exposure and HLA in healthy donors. General observations from the study: In a later analysis, 17,000 or so TCR beta sequences were associated with HLA alleles at 0.05 false discovery rate.

Primers included in the PCR were 60 Vbeta and 13 Jbeta primers. Assay used: immunoSEQ multiplex PCR; TCRdb lists only in-frame clones, some missing. The table has about 120,000 clones, over 70% seen once. This clone was seen once. No antigen is known for it. J lost 4 bases, V lost 4 bases, and 11 bases had no gene match. Germline V gene lookup returns CDR1 MNHEY and CDR2 SMNVEV (reference sequence). CDR3 length equals 17 residues. Sequenced input: PBMCs. The sequence came from a female donor in good health and CMV-seropositive. This chain joins TRBV27 and TRBJ2-2, with TRBD2 matching over 8 bases. The CDR3: CASSSSGGPFPTGELFF. The CDR3, as DNA: TGTGCCAGCAGTTCATCGGGGGGGCCTTTTCCCACCGGGGAGCTGTTTTTT.